Shown below are 30 T cell receptor beta chains from a single sample sequenced in a study of T cells after yellow fever vaccination. MiXCR, run by TCRdb on the 5' RACE reads, gives a single entry per CDR3 protein. The repertoire consists of approximately 260,000 distinct CDR3 sequences, with 10% to 15% occurring once and the leading ten covering less than 0.55%. Sequences were derived from CD4+ T cells sorted from PBMCs, sampled 45 days after the yellow fever booster vaccination. These TCRs come from a man aged 25-40 years who received the YFV17D yellow fever vaccine.

The chain employs TRBV6-2 or TRBV6-3 and TRBJ2-7, with 8 bases fitting TRBD1. V lost 8 bases, J lost 11 bases, and 17 bases stayed unmatched. The V gene's germline CDR1 is MNHEY and CDR2 SVGEGT. CDR3 length equals 14 residues. The CDR3, as DNA: TGTGCCAGCTCGGTGAAAGGTCAGGGGGCTGTGAAGTACTTC. Translating it yields CASSVKGQGAVKYF.

The chain employs TRBV7-9 and TRBJ2-5; D remains unclear. Germline V gene data show CDR1 as SEHNR and CDR2 as FQNEAQ (reference sequence). Trimming left V 1 base short and J 2 bases short, with 8 bases between. The CDR3 contains 14 residues. The CDR3 coding sequence is TGTGCCAGCAGCTTAGTTCCAGCACAAGAGACCCAGTACTTC. Its protein is CASSLVPAQETQYF.

There are a few counts of this clonotype. The V call is TRBV7-9, the J call TRBJ2-1, with 10 nucleotides matching TRBD2. The CDR3 is made up of 17 amino acids. Trimming removed 4 bases from V and 7 bases from J; junction bases left unmatched: 13. The germline V gene encodes CDR1 SEHNR and CDR2 FQNEAQ (reference sequence). The CDR3 bases are TGTGCCAGCAGCTCCCTGGGGTGGGGGACTAGCGATAATGAGCAGTTCTTC. Amino acids: CASSSLGWGTSDNEQFF.

There are a few counts of this clonotype. The V and J genes are TRBV11-1 and TRBJ2-1, with D perhaps TRBD1 (6 bases). Germline V gives CDR1 SGHAT, CDR2 FQDESV (reference sequence). V lost 5 bases, J lost 12 bases, and 14 bases lay in between. This CDR3 is built from 12 residues. CDR3 sequence: CASSPTGTSQFF. The CDR3 nucleotides read TGTGCCAGCAGCCCCACCGGGACATCGCAGTTCTTC. Variable domain in full (rest from reference TRBV11-1 and TRBJ2-1): EAEVAQSPRYKITEKSQAVAFWCDPISGHATLYWYRQILGQGPELLVQFQDESVVDDSQLPKDRFSAERLKGVDSTLKIQPAELGDSAMYLCASSPTGTSQFFGPGTRLTVL.

CDR3 nucleotides: TGCGCCAGCAGCTTGAATAGACAGCAAAATGGACCCCTCCACTTT. It codes for CASSLNRQQNGPLHF. The chain couples TRBV5-1 to TRBJ1-6; D may be TRBD1 (5 bases). CDR1 and CDR2 (germline): SGHRS, YFSETQ. The V and J ends lost 1 base and 12 bases respectively, with 17 bases between them. This CDR3 contains 15 residues.

V and J are TRBV6-5 and TRBJ2-7; D possibly uses TRBD1 or TRBD2 (5 bases each). V dropped 2 bases and J dropped 6 bases, with 11 bases sitting between them. The CDR3 covers 13 residues. CDR1 MNHEY and CDR2 SVGAGI come from the germline V gene. CDR3 bases: TGTGCCAGCAGTTACACCCCCGGGGCCGAGCAGTACTTC. Encoded protein: CASSYTPGAEQYF.

The genes are TRBV12-3 or TRBV12-4 and TRBJ2-2; the D gene is possibly TRBD2 (7 bases). The CDR3 has 16 residues. V was clipped by 6 bases and J by 0 bases, with 14 bases between them. DNA for the CDR3: TGTGCCAGCAGAACCGGGGGGCCTCCGAACACCGGGGAGCTGTTTTTT. Translation: CASRTGGPPNTGELFF.

The chain employs TRBV7-2 and TRBJ2-7, with unresolved D. The germline V and J ends were trimmed by 4 bases and 3 bases, with 13 bases remaining between them. The CDR3 extends over 14 amino acids. Per the germline V gene, CDR1 is SGHTA and CDR2 is FQGNSA. The CDR3, as DNA: TGTGCCAGCAGCTCGGCGCTAGGCGGCTACGAGCAGTACTTC. It is translated as CASSSALGGYEQYF.

This clonotype has ten or more counts. V is TRBV11-1 and J is TRBJ2-1; D may be TRBD2 (7 bases). CDR3 length: 13 residues. Between the trimmed V and J ends, which lost 5 bases and 6 bases, there was a span of 11 bases. Germline loops: CDR1 SGHAT, CDR2 FQDESV (reference sequence). The CDR3 nucleotides read TGTGCCAGCAGCCTGGCGGGGGCCAATGAGCAGTTCTTC. Amino acid sequence: CASSLAGANEQFF.

Only a few counts were recorded for this clonotype. The chain joins TRBV11-2 to TRBJ2-6; D may be TRBD2 (6 bases). Trimming took 4 bases from V and 0 from J, leaving 16 bases between them. The CDR3 spans 18 residues. The germline gives CDR1 SGHAT, CDR2 FQNNGV. CDR3 DNA: TGTGCCAGCAGCTCAGGGATGGGGGGAGGCTCTGGGGCCAACGTCCTGACTTTC. Its translation is CASSSGMGGGSGANVLTF.

Ten or more counts support this clonotype. The chain joins TRBV20-1 to TRBJ2-7; 11 positions agree with TRBD2. Germline values: CDR1 DFQATT, CDR2 SNEGSKA (reference sequence). The CDR3 extends over 14 amino acids. Germline trimming cut 6 bases from V and 4 bases from J; bases unmatched to any gene: 8. The CDR3 region has the DNA TGCAGTGCATTATACGGGACTAGCGGATACGAGCAGTACTTC. Translated, it gives CSALYGTSGYEQYF.

This clonotype has ten or more counts. V gene TRBV10-3 combines with J gene TRBJ2-7; 7 bases line up with TRBD1. J gave up 3 bases and V 6 bases, and 8 bases lay outside the gene matches. This CDR3 has 14 amino acids. Germline V gene lookup returns CDR1 ENHRY and CDR2 SYGVKD. The CDR3 protein is CAIRPTGSNYEQYF. In DNA, the CDR3 is TGTGCCATCAGGCCGACAGGGTCGAACTACGAGCAGTACTTC.

The rearrangement links TRBV3-1 to TRBJ2-3; 15 nucleotides align to TRBD2. In germline, CDR1 is LGHDT, CDR2 YNNKEL (reference sequence). This CDR3 has 20 amino acids. Trimming at V came to 0 bases and at J to 4 bases, leaving 11 bases not matched to a gene. The CDR3 is CASSQEAPGLAGGYADTQYF. The CDR3 DNA reads TGTGCCAGCAGCCAAGAAGCCCCCGGACTAGCGGGAGGGTATGCAGATACGCAGTATTTT.

This clonotype was picked up many times. The chain's CDR3 is CASSLGGLAGYNEQFF. The CDR3 bases are TGTGCCAGCAGCTTAGGGGGACTAGCGGGTTACAATGAGCAGTTCTTC. The chain carries TRBV7-9 and TRBJ2-1; 12 bases match TRBD2. The CDR3 is 16 amino acids. V lost 1 base, J lost 4 bases, and 2 bases stayed unmatched. Per germline, CDR1 SEHNR and CDR2 FQNEAQ (reference sequence).

J is TRBJ2-7 and V is TRBV7-2; tentative D call: TRBD2 (7 bases). V lost 7 bases and J 5 bases, leaving 15 bases between the germline ends. CDR1 SGHTA and CDR2 FQGNSA come from the germline V gene. The CDR3 has 13 residues. CDR3 loop: CASTEGGRDEQYF. The CDR3 DNA follows: TGTGCCAGCACCGAGGGGGGGCGTGACGAGCAGTACTTC.

This clonotype was recorded at least ten times. The chain joins TRBV21-1 to TRBJ1-2; the DNA was not compared with TRBD1, the D call given in the table. TRBV21-1 is an annotated pseudogene. The CDR3 extends over 13 amino acids. The CDR3 loop is CASSKIRGSGYTF. CDR3 DNA: TGTGCCAGCAGCAAAATCAGGGGTAGTGGCTACACCTTC.

This clonotype was recorded a few times. The rearrangement joins TRBV1 to TRBJ2-5; the table assigns TRBD2, which was not confirmed against the DNA. TRBV1 corresponds to a pseudogene. The CDR3 extends over 18 amino acids. DNA for the CDR3: TGCACCAGCAGCCAAGGGGTGCCGGGACTCCTACTTCAAGAGACCCAGTACTTC. Translating gives CTSSQGVPGLLLQETQYF.

This clonotype has a count of ten or more. Sequence at one end of the junction differs from germline and may be a read error. The chain has TRBV5-1 and TRBJ2-1, with 11 positions matching TRBD2. The CDR3 runs to 16 residues. Per germline, CDR1 SGHRS and CDR2 YFSETQ. CDR3 protein: CASSLPGTSGYNEQFF. The CDR3 DNA sequence: TGTGCCAGCAGCCTGCCCGGGACTAGCGGCTACAATGAGCAGTTCTTC.

A few counts support this clonotype. The chain combines TRBV20-1 with TRBJ2-3; D perhaps matches TRBD2 (7 bases). V dropped 8 bases and J dropped 11 bases, with 32 bases sitting between them. Germline loops: CDR1 DFQATT, CDR2 SNEGSKA (reference sequence). This CDR3 comprises 16 residues. The CDR3, as DNA: TGCAGTCGCCCTGGGGATTCTAGCGGAGGGGGGGTCGGGCAGTATTTT. Translated: CSRPGDSSGGGVGQYF.

This clonotype was seen at least ten times. V usage is TRBV29-1 and J usage is TRBJ2-5, with D hard to call. Trimming left V 6 bases short and J 1 base short, with 3 bases between. The CDR3 is 10 amino acids. Looked up from germline, CDR1 is SQVTM and CDR2 is ANQGSEA. CDR3 region: CSVAQETQYF. CDR3 DNA sequence: TGCAGCGTAGCCCAAGAGACCCAGTACTTC.

Comment on this clonotype: This CDR3 is missing its conserved last phenylalanine or tryptophan, likely due to a read error. Because the CDR3's place on the DNA is in doubt, the DNA is left out and the CDR3 is given as listed by TCRdb. The gene calls are TRBV7-9 and TRBJ2-1; the D call of TRBD1 is as the table states it, not checked on the DNA. The CDR3 sequence runs 12 residues, both termini included. Germline CDR1 and CDR2: SEHNR and FQNEAQ (reference sequence). The CDR3 loop is CASSPDRGSLLV.

This clonotype appeared many times. V gene TRBV7-3 combines with J gene TRBJ2-3; TRBD2 aligns across 12 bases. The trim removed 5 bases at V and 4 bases at J, leaving 7 bases unmatched. Germline V gene sequence: CDR1 SGHTA, CDR2 FQGTGA. This CDR3 is built from 16 residues. Here the CDR3 reads CASSARLAGAADTQYF. As DNA, the CDR3 is TGTGCCAGCAGCGCCCGACTAGCGGGAGCGGCAGATACGCAGTATTTT.

This clonotype has a handful of counts. This chain connects TRBV6-1 to TRBJ2-3; no clear D gene. Per the germline V gene, CDR1 is MNHNS and CDR2 is SASEGT. V lost 6 bases and J lost 3, with 22 bases in between. CDR3 size: 17 residues. CDR3 nucleotides: TGTGCCAGCAGCCCCACTCTCAACATTCGAGCGACAGATACGCAGTATTTT. Amino acid sequence: CASSPTLNIRATDTQYF.

The CDR3 DNA sequence: TGTGCCAGCAGCCCGGGACAAACCTTTTACAATGAGCAGTTCTTC. Translation gives CASSPGQTFYNEQFF. The V and J genes are TRBV6-1 and TRBJ2-1; a weak D match, TRBD1 (6 bases). V shed 6 bases and J shed 4 bases, with 16 bases lying between them. Germline CDR1 and CDR2: MNHNS and SASEGT. This CDR3 contains 15 residues.

This clonotype appeared a few times. This sequence joins TRBV7-2 and TRBJ1-1; possibly TRBD1 for D (5 bases). The CDR3 runs to 15 residues. V lost 1 base and J lost 0, with 9 bases in between. Germline lookup yields CDR1 SGHTA and CDR2 FQGNSA. CDR3 DNA sequence: TGTGCCAGCAGCTTAGAAGGGACCTTGAACACTGAAGCTTTCTTT. It encodes CASSLEGTLNTEAFF.

This sequence joins TRBV11-2 and TRBJ2-1; a possible D gene is TRBD2 (6 bases). CDR3 length: 14 amino acids. Trimming took 4 bases from V and 3 from J, leaving 10 bases between them. Germline V gene lookup returns CDR1 SGHAT and CDR2 FQNNGV. CDR3 in DNA: TGTGCCAGCAGCTCCCTTAGCGGCTACAATGAGCAGTTCTTC. Amino acid sequence: CASSSLSGYNEQFF.

This chain uses TRBV2 with TRBJ2-1; 9 bases are a match to TRBD2. In germline, CDR1 is SNHLY, CDR2 FYNNEI. CDR3 length: 14 amino acids. The V and J ends lost 8 bases and 6 bases, in that order; junction bases with no gene match: 8. CDR3 nucleotide sequence: TGTGCCAGCGCTGAATTAGCGGGAGTCAATGAGCAGTTCTTC. Translating gives CASAELAGVNEQFF. Drawing the rest from reference TRBV2 and TRBJ2-1, the complete variable domain is EPEVTQTPSHQVTQMGQEVILRCVPISNHLYFYWYRQILGQKVEFLVSFYNNEISEKSEIFDDQFSVERPDGSNFTLKIRSTKLEDSAMYFCASAELAGVNEQFFGPGTRLTVL.

This clonotype was seen more than once but under ten times. The chain is built from TRBV6-1 and TRBJ2-1; 13 bases fit TRBD2. Losses at the gene ends were 4 bases for V and 0 bases for J; bases not matched to a gene: 9. The germline CDR1 and CDR2 sequences are MNHNS and SASEGT. The CDR3 is made up of 19 amino acids. The CDR3 loop is CASSGRLAGGPISYNEQFF. CDR3 coding DNA: TGTGCCAGCAGTGGGAGACTAGCGGGAGGACCCATCTCCTACAATGAGCAGTTCTTC.

V gene TRBV6-2 or TRBV6-3 combines with J gene TRBJ2-1; D ambiguous. The CDR3 length is 13 residues. V dropped 7 bases and J dropped 9 bases, with 16 bases sitting between them. Germline CDR1 MNHEY, CDR2 SVGEGT. CDR3 DNA sequence: TGTGCCAGCACCCTCCGTCCGGTTGCTGAGCAGTTCTTC. This sequence encodes CASTLRPVAEQFF.

Only a few counts were recorded for this clonotype. The chain employs TRBV23-1 and TRBJ2-1; 7 nucleotides match TRBD1. TRBV23-1 belongs to the ORF category, with a function that is uncertain. The trim removed 4 bases at V and 1 base at J, leaving 10 bases unmatched. This CDR3 has 17 amino acids. In DNA, the CDR3 is TGCGCCAGCAGTCTCTTTCGAGGGGGCCATTCCTACAATGAGCAGTTCTTC. It translates to CASSLFRGGHSYNEQFF.